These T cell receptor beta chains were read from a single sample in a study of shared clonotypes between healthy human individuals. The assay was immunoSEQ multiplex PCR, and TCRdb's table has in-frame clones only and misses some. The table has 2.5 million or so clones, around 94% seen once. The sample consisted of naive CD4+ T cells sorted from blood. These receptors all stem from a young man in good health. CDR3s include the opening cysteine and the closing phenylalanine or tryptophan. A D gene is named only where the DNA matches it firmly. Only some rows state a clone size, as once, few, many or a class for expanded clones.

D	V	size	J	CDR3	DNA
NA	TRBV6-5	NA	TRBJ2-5	CASDWGETQYF	TGTGCCAGCGATTGGGGAGAGACCCAGTACTTC
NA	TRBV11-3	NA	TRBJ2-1	CASSLDRNEQFF	TGTGCCAGCAGCTTAGATCGCAATGAGCAGTTCTTC
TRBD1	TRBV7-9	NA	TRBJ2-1	CASSLDRGLYNEQFF	TGTGCCAGCAGCTTAGACAGGGGGCTTTACAATGAGCAGTTCTTC
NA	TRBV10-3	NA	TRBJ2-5	CAISDLGGGGRETQYF	TGTGCCATCAGTGACCTCGGCGGCGGTGGTAGAGAGACCCAGTACTTC
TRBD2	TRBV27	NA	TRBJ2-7	CASSDCGGAFCEQYF	TGTGCCAGCAGTGATTGCGGGGGGGCTTTCTGCGAGCAGTACTTC
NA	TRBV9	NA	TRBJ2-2	CASSGGTHTGELFF	TGTGCCAGCAGCGGGGGGACTCACACCGGGGAGCTGTTTTTT
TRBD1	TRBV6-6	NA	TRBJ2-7	CASTSPLQGGEQYF	TGTGCCAGCACCTCCCCCCTACAGGGGGGTGAGCAGTACTTC
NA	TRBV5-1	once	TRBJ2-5	CASSLTGNQETQYF	TGCGCCAGCAGCTTGACAGGCAACCAAGAGACCCAGTACTTC
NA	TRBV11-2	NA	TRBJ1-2	CASSPQPRGQVPHWYGYTF	TGTGCCAGCAGCCCCCAGCCGAGAGGGCAGGTACCCCACTGGTATGGCTACACCTTC
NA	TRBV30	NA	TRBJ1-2	CAWSGQPKGGYTF	TGTGCCTGGAGTGGACAGCCGAAGGGAGGCTACACCTTC
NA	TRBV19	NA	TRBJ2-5	CASSEQRRETQYF	TGTGCCAGTAGTGAACAGAGACGAGAGACCCAGTACTTC
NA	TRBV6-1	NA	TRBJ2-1	CASSEEPSSYNEQFF	TGTGCCAGCAGTGAAGAGCCTAGCTCCTACAATGAGCAGTTCTTC
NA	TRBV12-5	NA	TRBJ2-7	CASGLEQLTKQYF	TGTGCTAGTGGTTTGGAACAGCTGACGAAGCAGTACTTC
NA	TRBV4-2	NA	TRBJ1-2	CASSQEGTLLGYTF	TGTGCCAGCAGCCAAGAAGGGACCCTACTGGGCTACACCTTC
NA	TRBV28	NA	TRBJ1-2	CASSLINGGSGYTF	TGTGCCAGCAGTTTAATTAACGGGGGCTCTGGCTACACCTTC
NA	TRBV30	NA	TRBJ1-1	CAWSGGSYTEAFF	TGTGCCTGGAGTGGGGGCAGTTACACTGAAGCTTTCTTT
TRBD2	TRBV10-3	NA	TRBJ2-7	CAIGVPAGREEQYF	TGTGCCATAGGGGTCCCTGCGGGGAGGGAAGAGCAGTACTTC
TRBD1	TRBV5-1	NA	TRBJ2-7	CASSPGTERYYEQYF	TGCGCCAGCAGCCCCGGGACAGAAAGATACTACGAGCAGTACTTC
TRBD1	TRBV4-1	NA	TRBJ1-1	CASSREGQGLTRAFF	TGCGCCAGCAGCCGTGAGGGACAGGGTCTGACGAGAGCTTTCTTT
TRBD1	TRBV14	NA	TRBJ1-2	CASSQDPISHDRGGYGYTF	TGTGCCAGCAGCCAAGATCCCATTAGCCACGACAGGGGTGGCTATGGCTACACCTTC
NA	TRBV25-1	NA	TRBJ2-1	CASSAAGVAGINNEQFF	TGTGCCAGCAGTGCAGCAGGGGTAGCGGGCATAAACAATGAGCAGTTCTTC
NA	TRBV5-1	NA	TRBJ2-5	CASSFLLEETQYF	TGCGCCAGCAGCTTCTTGCTAGAGGAGACCCAGTACTTC
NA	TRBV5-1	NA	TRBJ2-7	CASSFGLQNYEQYF	TGCGCCAGCAGCTTTGGACTCCAAAACTACGAGCAGTACTTC
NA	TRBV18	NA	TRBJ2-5	CASSPPISETQYF	TGTGCCAGCTCACCACCGATAAGTGAGACCCAGTACTTC
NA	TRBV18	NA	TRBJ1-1	CASSPQGTGNTEAFF	TGTGCCAGCTCACCACAAGGGACGGGGAACACTGAAGCTTTCTTT
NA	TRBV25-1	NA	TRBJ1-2	CASSMEGRVGYTF	TGTGCCAGCAGTATGGAGGGACGAGTCGGCTACACCTTC
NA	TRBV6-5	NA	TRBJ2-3	CASSPDGGLPDTQYF	TGTGCCAGCAGCCCCGACGGGGGACTCCCAGATACGCAGTATTTT
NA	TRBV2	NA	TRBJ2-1	CASRNGGGQFF	TGTGCCAGCAGAAACGGCGGAGGACAGTTCTTC
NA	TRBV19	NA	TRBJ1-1	CASSAQFHTEAFF	TGTGCCAGTAGTGCACAGTTCCACACTGAAGCTTTCTTT
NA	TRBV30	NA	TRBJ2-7	CAWSGDTSHEQYF	TGTGCCTGGAGTGGCGACACCTCCCACGAGCAGTACTTC
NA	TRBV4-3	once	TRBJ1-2	CASSQGGVNYGYTF	TGCGCCAGCAGCCAAGGGGGGGTCAACTATGGCTACACCTTC
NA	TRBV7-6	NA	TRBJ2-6	CASSLGGLLSGANVLTF	TGTGCCAGCAGCTTAGGCGGGCTACTCTCTGGGGCCAACGTCCTGACTTTC
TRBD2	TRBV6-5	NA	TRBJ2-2	CASSASGNTGELFF	TGTGCCAGCTCGGCTAGCGGAAACACCGGGGAGCTGTTTTTT
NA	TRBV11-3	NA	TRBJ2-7	CASSLSRLHEQYF	TGTGCCAGCAGCTTATCTAGACTGCACGAGCAGTACTTC
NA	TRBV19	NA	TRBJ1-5	CASSLFGGRDSNQPQHF	TGTGCCAGTAGTCTTTTTGGGGGGCGGGATAGCAATCAGCCCCAGCATTTT
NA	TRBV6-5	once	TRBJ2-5	CASSYGRAETQYF	TGTGCCAGCAGTTACGGACGGGCGGAGACCCAGTACTTC
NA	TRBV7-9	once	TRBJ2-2	CGDPSGAGELFF	TGTGGGGATCCGTCGGGAGCCGGGGAGCTGTTTTTT
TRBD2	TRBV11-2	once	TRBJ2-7	CASSRLAAAYEQYF	TGTGCCAGCAGCCGACTAGCGGCTGCCTACGAGCAGTACTTC
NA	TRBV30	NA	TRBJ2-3	CAWMRSQDTQYF	TGTGCCTGGATGAGGAGTCAAGATACGCAGTATTTT
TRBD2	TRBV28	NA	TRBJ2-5	CASSQNRGGQETQYF	TGTGCCAGCAGCCAAAACCGGGGGGGGCAAGAGACCCAGTACTTC
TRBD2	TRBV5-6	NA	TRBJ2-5	CASSLLAGGPETQYF	TGTGCCAGCAGCTTACTAGCGGGGGGCCCAGAGACCCAGTACTTC
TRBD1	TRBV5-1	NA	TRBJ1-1	CASSQQGRGDTEAFF	TGCGCCAGCAGCCAACAGGGGCGTGGGGACACTGAAGCTTTCTTT
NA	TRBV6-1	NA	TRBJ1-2	CASSPRDGYTF	TGTGCCAGCAGTCCCAGGGATGGCTACACCTTC
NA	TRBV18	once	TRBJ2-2	CASSPASKTSGELFF	TGTGCCAGCTCACCAGCTAGCAAAACGTCCGGGGAGCTGTTTTTT
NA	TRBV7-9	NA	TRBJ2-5	CASSLSVGAQETQYF	TGTGCCAGCAGCTTATCTGTCGGGGCACAAGAGACCCAGTACTTC
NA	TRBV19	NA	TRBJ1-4	CASSIERTAGEKLFF	TGTGCCAGTAGTATAGAAAGGACGGCAGGTGAAAAACTGTTTTTT
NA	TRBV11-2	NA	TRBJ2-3	CASSLELLAKGTDTQYF	TGTGCCAGCAGCTTAGAACTTCTAGCGAAGGGCACAGATACGCAGTATTTT
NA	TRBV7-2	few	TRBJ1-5	CASSLFDSQPQHF	TGTGCCAGCAGCCTATTCGACTCTCAGCCCCAGCATTTT
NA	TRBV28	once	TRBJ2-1	CASSPISGSAYNEQFF	TGTGCCAGCAGTCCCATAAGCGGGTCCGCCTACAATGAGCAGTTCTTC
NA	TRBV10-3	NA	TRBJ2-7	CATSESAGSSYEQYF	TGTGCCACCAGTGAGTCGGCAGGGAGCTCCTACGAGCAGTACTTC
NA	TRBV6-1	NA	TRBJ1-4	CASLGRPTNEKLFF	TGTGCCAGTTTGGGACGTCCCACGAATGAAAAACTGTTTTTT
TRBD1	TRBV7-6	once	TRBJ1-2	CASSPGTGGLYGYTF	TGTGCCAGCAGCCCCGGGACAGGGGGTCTATATGGCTACACCTTC
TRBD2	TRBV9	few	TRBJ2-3	CASSVGSLAPSDTQYF	TGTGCCAGCAGCGTAGGTTCACTAGCGCCCTCCGATACGCAGTATTTT
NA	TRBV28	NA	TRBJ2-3	CASSLDVGDTQYF	TGTGCCAGCAGTTTAGACGTGGGGGATACGCAGTATTTT
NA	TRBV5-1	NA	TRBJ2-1	CASSLTGPNEQFF	TGCGCCAGCAGCTTAACAGGACCAAATGAGCAGTTCTTC
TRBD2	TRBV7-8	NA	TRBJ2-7	CASSPAVGLAITYEQYF	TGTGCCAGCAGCCCTGCGGTAGGACTAGCGATTACCTACGAGCAGTACTTC
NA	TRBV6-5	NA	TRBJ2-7	CASSSAGLGSYEQYF	TGTGCCAGCAGTTCCGCAGGGTTGGGTTCCTACGAGCAGTACTTC